This T cell receptor beta chain originates from a study of PD-1 blockade in classical Hodgkin lymphoma (TCRdb year 2020). Regarding the study in general: The study used TCR beta sequencing and CyTOF to define a peripheral blood immune signature of response to PD-1 blockade in classical Hodgkin lymphoma.

On this clone: Its antigen is unknown. The sample holds no much larger clone one base away, and base qualities are not on file.

The meaning of the sample's time point label: newly diagnosed, previously untreated cHL patient sample. CD4+ T cells were purified from thawed PBMCs by magnetic negative selection with a Miltenyi CD4+ T cell isolation kit. To serve as a comparison group for the relapsed/refractory trial patients, PBMCs were sequenced from patients with newly diagnosed, previously untreated classical Hodgkin lymphoma. After peripheral blood was drawn into 8 mL Vacutainer Cell Preparation Tubes, PBMCs were isolated by centrifugation and then cryopreserved. Purified CD4+ and CD8+ fractions were generated only in cases for which an additional PBMC sample was available. Magnetically labelled cells were removed on LS columns in a quadroMACS separator, and the flow-through was collected as the purified fraction. The CDR3 runs 14 residues from the cysteine to the phenylalanine. Only the CDR3 DNA is retained, 42 bases long and in frame from the first base. CDR1 is given as MNHNS and CDR2 as SASEGT, both from the germline V gene. At the junction V is shortened by 5 bases and J by 1 base, with 11 bases in between.

The Qiagen DNeasy kit was used to extract genomic DNA from unsorted PBMCs and from the negatively selected CD4+ and CD8+ fractions. TCR beta CDR3 regions were subjected to amplification by immunoSEQ multiplex PCR with primers that anneal to V and J segments. A synthetic immune receptor repertoire was used to minimize amplification bias, and remaining bias was computationally removed after sequencing. The authors' analysis ran thus. Custom Python scripts were used to quantify repertoire diversity as the Shannon entropy index. Unsorted, CD4+ and CD8+ repertoires were analyzed separately, except for combined analyses in which CD4+ and CD8+ sequences were merged in silico. TCRdb re-hosts the immuneACCESS table, in-frame sequences only. Its copies lack some clones; in the studies checked, an unresolved V gene accounts for under half of them, and the cause for the rest is not known. V, J and clone size derive from that table, while D and trimming were established from the DNA sequence. Across this sample there are approximately 35,000 clones, with around 88% seen only once. The top ten hold around 0.21% of the sample.

Paper-wide results and their limitations: The study was restricted to a single clinical trial cohort, and the causes of repertoire differences, possibly disease activity or prior therapy, were left undefined. Baseline TCR diversity was reported to be lower in newly diagnosed patients than in healthy donors and to be lower still in relapsed/refractory patients.

This clonotype was obtained from a human donor with classical Hodgkin lymphoma. Source material: CD4+ T cells from blood. The V and J segments used are TRBV6-1 and TRBJ1-1, with the D gene not clear enough to name. CDR3 region: CASSLRLANTEAFF. The base sequence is TGTGCCAGCAGTTTACGGTTGGCGAACACTGAAGCTTTCTTT.